This TCR beta chain was found in a study of blood T cell repertoires in COVID-19. Study background: Researchers got acute and convalescent COVID-19 samples from the United States, Italy and Spain. The analysed material was cDNA or gDNA that came from T cells, B-cell-depleted T cells, or PBMCs.

Per the germline V gene, CDR1 is LGHNA and CDR2 is YSLEER. After removal of 1 base from V and 0 bases from J, the junction contained 6 bases not matched to a gene. The CDR3 extends over 18 amino acids. In the original processing: Reference gene primer amplification in the assay estimated nucleated cell counts. Generated by immunoSEQ multiplex PCR, the TCRdb table keeps only in-frame clones and is missing some. The V and J calls and clone size come from that table; D and trimming were worked out from the DNA. Among some 140,000 clones listed, 75% to 90% were seen once. This chain uses TRBV4-3 with TRBJ2-3; TRBD2 matches at 11 bases. The sequence came from a man aged 45 to 65 with active or convalescent COVID-19. Input material: peripheral blood. Here the CDR3 reads CASSQGQASGGSTDTQYF. Here the CDR3 DNA reads TGCGCCAGCAGCCAAGGCCAGGCTAGCGGGGGGAGCACAGATACGCAGTATTTT.